These 15 T cell receptor beta chains were all obtained from the same sample, sequenced in a study of blood T cell repertoires in COVID-19. The repertoire was sequenced with immunoSEQ multiplex PCR; TCRdb's copy has only in-frame clones and lacks some. Of roughly 68,000 clones listed, about 87% are singletons. The sequenced sample was peripheral blood. Receptors were obtained from a woman in her seventies with acute or convalescent COVID-19.

V is TRBV12-3 or TRBV12-4 and J is TRBJ1-2; tentatively, D is TRBD1 (6 bases). The CDR3 has 13 amino acids. Trimming removed 6 bases from V and 7 bases from J, with 15 bases in between. The CDR3 spells CASSYGQLGGYTF. CDR3 nucleotide sequence: TGTGCCAGCAGCTACGGACAGTTGGGTGGCTACACCTTC.

The V and J genes are TRBV19 and TRBJ2-2; D is ambiguous. Per the germline V gene, CDR1 is LNHDA and CDR2 is SQIVND (reference sequence). CDR3 length: 14 amino acids. V was pared by 4 bases and J by 8 bases, with 14 bases between. The CDR3 spells CASSTGPARGELFF. The CDR3 DNA sequence: TGTGCCAGTAGTACGGGTCCGGCGAGAGGGGAGCTGTTTTTT.

About this clone: The sample contains more than one DNA sequence encoding this CDR3. The chain combines TRBV5-1 with TRBJ1-1; TRBD1 is a possible D gene (5 bases). Germline V lookup: CDR1 SGHRS, CDR2 YFSETQ. The CDR3 is 14 residues long. Trimming cost V 0 bases and J 1 base, with 7 bases left between them. CDR3 residues: CASSLGTGNTEAFF. Here the CDR3 DNA reads TGCGCCAGCAGCTTGGGTACAGGGAACACTGAAGCTTTCTTT.

V gene TRBV12-5 combines with J gene TRBJ2-1; weak D call: TRBD1 (6 bases). V lost 0 bases and J lost 6, with 18 bases in between. The CDR3 runs 17 residues. Germline V lookup: CDR1 LGHNT, CDR2 FRNRAP. The CDR3: CASGLVLQGSIVNEQFF. In DNA form, the CDR3 reads TGTGCTAGTGGTTTGGTACTTCAGGGGTCCATAGTCAATGAGCAGTTCTTC.

J is TRBJ2-7 and V is TRBV2; D might be TRBD1 (5 bases). The CDR3 extends over 15 amino acids. Trimming took 0 bases from V and 5 from J, leaving 14 bases between them. Germline loops: CDR1 SNHLY, CDR2 FYNNEI. The CDR3 reads CASSEARDRVNEQYF. The CDR3 DNA reads as TGTGCCAGCAGTGAAGCGCGAGACAGAGTCAACGAGCAGTACTTC.

The chain couples TRBV7-2 to TRBJ1-1; D call uncertain. V lost 2 bases and J lost 10, with 20 bases in between. Per the germline V gene, CDR1 is SGHTA and CDR2 is FQGNSA. The CDR3 consists of 15 residues. CDR3 loop: CASSLSIGVFLIAFF. The DNA for the CDR3 is TGTGCCAGCAGCTTATCGATAGGAGTGTTTTTGATAGCTTTCTTT.

The J gene is TRBJ1-6, the V gene TRBV7-8; 12 bases fit TRBD1. CDR1 is SGHVS and CDR2 is FQNEAQ in the germline V gene. This CDR3 is built from 18 residues. V gave up 4 bases and J gave up 7 bases; unmatched junction bases: 11. CDR3 bases: TGTGCCAGCAGCTACCATAGGGGACAGGGGGCCCTGAATTCACCCCTCCACTTT. Translated: CASSYHRGQGALNSPLHF.

This clone was observed a few times. The V and J genes are TRBV7-8 and TRBJ2-1; 11 bases map to TRBD2. The germline CDR1 and CDR2 sequences are SGHVS and FQNEAQ. V lost 5 bases to trimming and J lost 4 bases; unmatched junction nucleotides: 10. The CDR3 sequence is 17 residues long. CDR3 nucleotides: TGTGCCAGCAGCCGCCTGCTAGCGGGGGGCTCGTACAATGAGCAGTTCTTC. This translates into CASSRLLAGGSYNEQFF.

The CDR3 here is CASSRTGAGGELFF. CDR3 bases: TGCGCCAGCAGCCGCACGGGAGCGGGCGGGGAGCTGTTTTTT. V usage is TRBV4-3 and J usage is TRBJ2-2, with a tentative D call TRBD2 (6 bases). CDR1 is LGHNA and CDR2 is YSLEER in the germline V gene. This CDR3 has 14 amino acids. V lost 4 bases and J lost 7, with 13 bases in between.

The J gene is TRBJ1-1, the V gene TRBV7-2, with TRBD1 identical over 8 bases. The ends lost 3 bases at V and 0 bases at J; junction bases unmatched: 12. Germline values: CDR1 SGHTA, CDR2 FQGNSA. The length of the CDR3 is 18 residues. CDR3 nucleotide sequence: TGTGCCAGCAGCTTGCTGGGGACAGGATTGAACCTGAACACTGAAGCTTTCTTT. Translation: CASSLLGTGLNLNTEAFF.

J is TRBJ2-1 and V is TRBV6-1; tentative D call: TRBD1 (5 bases). CDR3 length equals 16 residues. Trimming left V 2 bases short and J 7 bases short, with 18 bases between. Germline CDR1 is MNHNS and CDR2 is SASEGT. CDR3 sequence: CASSERTLATRNEQFF. Here the CDR3 DNA reads TGTGCCAGCAGTGAACGGACATTAGCTACGCGGAATGAGCAGTTCTTC.

This chain uses TRBV6-5 with TRBJ1-5, with 9 bases fitting TRBD1. The CDR3 loop spans 15 amino acids. The J segment lost 0 bases and the V segment lost 8 bases, leaving 5 bases of the junction unmatched. Germline CDR1 reads MNHEY; CDR2 reads SVGAGI. The CDR3 spells CASGRDRASNQPQHF. For the CDR3, the DNA is TGTGCCAGCGGAAGGGACAGGGCTAGCAATCAGCCCCAGCATTTT.

V is TRBV15 and J is TRBJ2-1; the D gene is possibly TRBD2 (5 bases). CDR1 LNHNV and CDR2 YYDKDF come from the germline V gene (reference sequence). This CDR3 contains 17 residues. Trimming took off 0 bases at V and 2 bases at J, with 14 bases between the two ends. The CDR3 region is CATSRDKAGRTYNEQFF. The CDR3 DNA reads TGTGCCACCAGCAGAGATAAGGCGGGTAGGACCTACAATGAGCAGTTCTTC.

The chain is built from TRBV2 and TRBJ1-5; 7 bases match TRBD1. The germline V gene has CDR1 SNHLY and CDR2 FYNNEI. This CDR3 spans 16 amino acids. V dropped 6 bases and J dropped 3; count of bases not matched to a gene: 11. The CDR3 spells CASSAYGTENNQPQHF. CDR3 DNA sequence: TGTGCCAGCAGCGCCTACGGGACAGAAAACAATCAGCCCCAGCATTTT. Drawing the rest from reference TRBV2 and TRBJ1-5, the complete variable domain is EPEVTQTPSHQVTQMGQEVILRCVPISNHLYFYWYRQILGQKVEFLVSFYNNEISEKSEIFDDQFSVERPDGSNFTLKIRSTKLEDSAMYFCASSAYGTENNQPQHFGDGTRLSIL.

V is TRBV28 and J is TRBJ1-1, with D perhaps TRBD1 (6 bases). This CDR3 is 12 amino acids long. Trimming removed 5 bases from V and 9 bases from J, with 13 bases in between. Germline V gives CDR1 MDHEN, CDR2 SYDVKM. The CDR3 DNA sequence: TGTGCCAGCAGTCCCGAGACAGGCAAAGCTTTCTTT. Its translation is CASSPETGKAFF.